Below, one T cell receptor (beta chain) is given with its context. Its antigen has not been determined. The sample holds no much larger clone one base away, and base qualities are not on file. The CDR3 contains 15 residues, cysteine and phenylalanine counted. Only CDR3 DNA remains: 45 bases, in frame from the first base. For CDR1 and CDR2, the germline V gene lists LGHNA and YSLEER. At the junction V is shortened by 1 base and J by 5 bases, with 15 bases in between. The sample comes from a study of CD8 T cells in Susac syndrome (dated by TCRdb to the late 2010s). At the level of the whole study: Of the Susac syndrome patients who were sequenced, 5 or 6 had clinically active disease and eight were in clinical remission. At blood withdrawal, Susac syndrome patients were either therapy-naive, taking corticosteroids (in some cases with IVIg as well), or taking IVIg alone. The study used repertoire sequencing to test whether antigen drove CD8+ T cell activation and differentiation in Susac syndrome. The clonality of the CD8+ T cell repertoire was compared across 12 healthy donors, about 14 Susac syndrome patients and under 18 multiple sclerosis patients.

Results and caveats for the whole study, not just this receptor: The number of individuals in the TCR sequencing and HLA analysis was recognized as being relatively small. Clonal expansion was observed in Susac syndrome CD8+ repertoires, with the highest expansion in CD8+ TEMRA cells and greater expansion in clinically active than in remitting patients. Sixteen Susac-specific public clones were identified in the total CD8+ repertoire, and four to six Susac-specific public clones were identified in the CD8+ TEMRA repertoire.

Peripheral blood CD8+ and CD4+ T cells from healthy donors, Susac syndrome patients and multiple sclerosis patients were profiled by high-throughput TCR beta sequencing. The Susac syndrome patients fulfilled recently defined diagnostic criteria for either definite or probable disease. Bulk CD8+ and CD4+ T cells were purified by magnetic negative isolation, whereas CD8+ TEMRA cells were enriched by FACS. Blood was collected in EDTA tubes and processed within 24 hours, with PBMCs isolated through density gradient centrifugation. PBMCs intended for TCR sequencing were frozen in liquid nitrogen and were later thawed in a 37 degrees C water bath. A purity of at least 90% was achieved for sorted or isolated CD4+, CD8+ and CD8+ TEMRA cells. RNA was extracted with the RNeasy kit and about 0.5 to 1 ug was reverse transcribed using random hexamers. The immunoSEQ multiplex PCR assay, which covers 54 Vbeta and 13 Jbeta segments, was used to amplify TCR beta CDR3 regions. PCR amplification bias was corrected using a synthetic template baseline for primer optimization and computational correction. The study's processing was this. Reads were assigned to V, D and J genes according to IMGT and analyzed in immunoSEQ Analyzer, with only productive sequences retained. Clonality was calculated as one minus the Shannon entropy normalized by log2 of the number of productive unique sequences. For each patient and control, public and private clones were evaluated within the 100 most prevalent clones. Clones were defined as Susac-specific if absent from the healthy and MS cohorts, from approximately 1,100 published viral clones and from other ImmuneACCESS disease sequences. TCRdb reprocessed the public reads (quality trimming at Q25 with fastp, clone calling with MiXCR) and kept in-frame beta chains. Merged by CDR3 protein, the rows form single entries marked with the most common genes and DNA. TCRdb, not the authors, supplied the V and J calls. This sample has about 110,000 distinct CDR3 sequences in its table, and approximately 94% of those were observed once. Clones ranked in the top ten supply 0.41% of the sample.

The receptor was derived from a human donor with Susac syndrome. The chain joins TRBV4-3 to TRBJ2-7, with a weak D call of TRBD2 (6 bases match). The sequencing input was CD8+ T cells from PBMCs. The DNA is as follows: TGCGCCAGCAGCCAAGGGTCGGGAGCCCGGGACGAGCAGTACTTC. Protein translation: CASSQGSGARDEQYF.